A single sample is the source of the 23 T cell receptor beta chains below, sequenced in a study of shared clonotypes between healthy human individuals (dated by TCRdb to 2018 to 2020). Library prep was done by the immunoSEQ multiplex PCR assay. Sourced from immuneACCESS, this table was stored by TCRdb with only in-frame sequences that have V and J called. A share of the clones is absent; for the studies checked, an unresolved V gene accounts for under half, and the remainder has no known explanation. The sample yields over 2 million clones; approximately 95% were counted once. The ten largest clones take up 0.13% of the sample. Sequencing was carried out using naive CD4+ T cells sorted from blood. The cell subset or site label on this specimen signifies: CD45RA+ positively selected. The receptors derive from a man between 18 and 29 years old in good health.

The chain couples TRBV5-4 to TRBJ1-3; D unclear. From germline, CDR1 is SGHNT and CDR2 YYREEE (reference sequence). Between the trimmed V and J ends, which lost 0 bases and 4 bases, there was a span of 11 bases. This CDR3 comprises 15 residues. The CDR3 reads CASSLEGALGNTIYF. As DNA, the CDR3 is TGTGCCAGCAGCTTGGAAGGAGCGCTCGGAAACACCATATATTTT.

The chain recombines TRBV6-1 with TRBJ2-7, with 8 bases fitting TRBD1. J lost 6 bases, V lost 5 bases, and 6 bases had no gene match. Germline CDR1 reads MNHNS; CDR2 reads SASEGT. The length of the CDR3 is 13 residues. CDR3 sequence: CASSKQGVGEQYF. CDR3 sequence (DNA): TGTGCCAGCAGTAAACAGGGGGTAGGCGAGCAGTACTTC.

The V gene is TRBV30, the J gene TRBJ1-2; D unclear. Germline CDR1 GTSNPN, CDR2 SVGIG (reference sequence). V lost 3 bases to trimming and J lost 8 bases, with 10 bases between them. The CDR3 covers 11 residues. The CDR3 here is CAWSLLEGYTF. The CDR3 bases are TGTGCCTGGAGCCTCCTGGAGGGCTACACCTTC. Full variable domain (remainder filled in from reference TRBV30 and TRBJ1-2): SQTIHQWPATLVQPVGSPLSLECTVEGTSNPNLYWYRQAAGRGLQLLFYSVGIGQISSEVPQNLSASRPQDRQFILSSKKLLLSDSGFYLCAWSLLEGYTFGSGTRLTVV.

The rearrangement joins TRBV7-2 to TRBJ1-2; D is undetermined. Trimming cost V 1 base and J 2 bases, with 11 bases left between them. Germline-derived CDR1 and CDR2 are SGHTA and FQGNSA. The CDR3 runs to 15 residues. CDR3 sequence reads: CASSLVTWRNYGYTF. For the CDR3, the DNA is TGTGCCAGCAGCTTAGTAACCTGGAGAAACTATGGCTACACCTTC.

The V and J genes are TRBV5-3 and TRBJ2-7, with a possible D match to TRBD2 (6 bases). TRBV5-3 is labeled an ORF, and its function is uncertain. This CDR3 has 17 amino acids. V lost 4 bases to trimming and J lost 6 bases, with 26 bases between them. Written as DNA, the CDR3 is TGTGCCAGAAGCCTCCTTGGTGGTCTAGCGCCATTGCGCGAGCAGTACTTC. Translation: CARSLLGGLAPLREQYF.

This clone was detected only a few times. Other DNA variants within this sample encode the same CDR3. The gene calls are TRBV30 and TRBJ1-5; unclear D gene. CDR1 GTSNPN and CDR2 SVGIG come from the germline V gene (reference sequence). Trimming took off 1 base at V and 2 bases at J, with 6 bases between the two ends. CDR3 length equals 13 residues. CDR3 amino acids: CAWSGQGNQPQHF. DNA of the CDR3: TGTGCCTGGAGTGGTCAGGGCAATCAGCCCCAGCATTTT.

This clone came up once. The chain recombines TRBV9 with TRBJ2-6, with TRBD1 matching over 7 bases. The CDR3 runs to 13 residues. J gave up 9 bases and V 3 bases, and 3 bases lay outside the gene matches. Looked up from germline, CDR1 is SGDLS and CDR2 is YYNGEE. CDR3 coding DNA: TGTGCCAGCAGCGAGCGGACAGGCAACGTCCTGACTTTC. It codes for CASSERTGNVLTF.

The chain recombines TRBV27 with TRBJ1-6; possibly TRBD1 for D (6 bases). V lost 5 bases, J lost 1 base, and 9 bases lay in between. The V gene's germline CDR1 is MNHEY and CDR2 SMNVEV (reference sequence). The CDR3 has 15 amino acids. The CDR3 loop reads CASSRGESYNSPLHF. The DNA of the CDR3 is TGTGCCAGCAGTAGGGGGGAATCCTATAATTCACCCCTCCACTTT.

The CDR3 nucleotides read TGCAGCGTGTCTGTGGGGTACAATGAGCAGTTCTTC. The encoded protein is CSVSVGYNEQFF. V and J are TRBV29-1 and TRBJ2-1, with D uncertain. The CDR3 extends over 12 amino acids. Between the trimmed V and J ends, which lost 6 bases and 4 bases, there was a span of 10 bases. Germline V gene sequence: CDR1 SQVTM, CDR2 ANQGSEA.

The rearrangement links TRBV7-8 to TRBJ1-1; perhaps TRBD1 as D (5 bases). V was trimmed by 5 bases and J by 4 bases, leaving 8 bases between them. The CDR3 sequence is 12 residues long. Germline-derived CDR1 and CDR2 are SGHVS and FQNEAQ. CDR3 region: CASSPQVTEAFF. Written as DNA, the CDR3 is TGTGCCAGCAGCCCACAGGTCACTGAAGCTTTCTTT.

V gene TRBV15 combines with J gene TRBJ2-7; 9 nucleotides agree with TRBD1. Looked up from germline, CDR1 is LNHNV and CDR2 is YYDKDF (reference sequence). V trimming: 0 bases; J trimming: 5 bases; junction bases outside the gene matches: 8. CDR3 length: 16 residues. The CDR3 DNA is TGTGCCACCAGCAGAGACCCAACAGGGGGCATCGACGAGCAGTACTTC. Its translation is CATSRDPTGGIDEQYF.

CDR3 nucleotide sequence: TGCGCCAGCAGCCGAGGGGGCGCGAACACTGAAGCTTTCTTT. Translating gives CASSRGGANTEAFF. This sequence joins TRBV5-1 and TRBJ1-1; 7 bases are shared with TRBD1. With 4 bases clipped from V and 1 base from J, the junction kept 4 bases outside the gene matches. The CDR3 is 14 residues long. CDR1 and CDR2 (germline): SGHRS, YFSETQ. Full variable domain (remainder filled in from reference TRBV5-1 and TRBJ1-1): KAGVTQTPRYLIKTRGQQVTLSCSPISGHRSVSWYQQTPGQGLQFLFEYFSETQRNKGNFPGRFSGRQFSNSRSEMNVSTLELGDSALYLCASSRGGANTEAFFGQGTRLTVV.

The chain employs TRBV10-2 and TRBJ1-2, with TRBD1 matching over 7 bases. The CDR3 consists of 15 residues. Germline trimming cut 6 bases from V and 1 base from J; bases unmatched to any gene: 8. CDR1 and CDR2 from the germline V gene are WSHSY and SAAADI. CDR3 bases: TGCGCCAGCAGCCTAACAGGGGATTTTAACTATGGCTACACCTTC. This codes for CASSLTGDFNYGYTF.

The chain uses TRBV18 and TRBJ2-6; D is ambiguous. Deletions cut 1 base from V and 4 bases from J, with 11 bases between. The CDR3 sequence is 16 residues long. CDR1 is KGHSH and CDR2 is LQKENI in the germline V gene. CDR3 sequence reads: CASSPLLGSGANVLTF. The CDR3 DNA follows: TGTGCCAGCTCACCACTTTTGGGGTCGGGGGCCAACGTCCTGACTTTC.

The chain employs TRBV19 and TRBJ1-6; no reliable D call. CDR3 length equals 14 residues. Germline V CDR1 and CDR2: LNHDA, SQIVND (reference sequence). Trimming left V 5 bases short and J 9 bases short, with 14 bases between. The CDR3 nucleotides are TGTGCCAGTAGTTCGTGGACTGGTGGTTCACCCCTCCACTTT. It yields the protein CASSSWTGGSPLHF.

CDR3 protein: CAISELLSGTDSYEQYF. Written as DNA, the CDR3 is TGTGCCATCAGTGAGTTACTTTCCGGGACAGACTCCTACGAGCAGTACTTC. J is TRBJ2-7 and V is TRBV10-3; 7 nucleotides agree with TRBD1. V was clipped by 1 base and J by 0 bases; unmatched bases: 9. This CDR3 comprises 17 residues. CDR1 ENHRY and CDR2 SYGVKD come from the germline V gene.

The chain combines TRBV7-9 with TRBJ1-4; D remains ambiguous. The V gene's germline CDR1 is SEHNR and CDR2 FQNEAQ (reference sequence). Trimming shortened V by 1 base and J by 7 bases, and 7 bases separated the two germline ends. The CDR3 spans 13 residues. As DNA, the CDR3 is TGTGCCAGCAGCTTAGTTCCGAGTGAAAAACTGTTTTTT. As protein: CASSLVPSEKLFF.

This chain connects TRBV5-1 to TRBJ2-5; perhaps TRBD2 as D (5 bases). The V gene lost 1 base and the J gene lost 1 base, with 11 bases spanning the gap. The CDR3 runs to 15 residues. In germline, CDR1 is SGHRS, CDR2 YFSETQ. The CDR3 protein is CASSLSGRSQETQYF. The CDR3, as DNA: TGCGCCAGCAGCTTGAGCGGACGATCCCAAGAGACCCAGTACTTC.

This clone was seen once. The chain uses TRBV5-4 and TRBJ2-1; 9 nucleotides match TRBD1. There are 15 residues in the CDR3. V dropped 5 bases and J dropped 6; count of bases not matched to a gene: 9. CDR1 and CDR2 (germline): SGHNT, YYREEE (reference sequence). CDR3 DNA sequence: TGTGCCAGCAGACCCGGGACAGGGTCTCTCAATGAGCAGTTCTTC. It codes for CASRPGTGSLNEQFF.

As DNA, the CDR3 is TGCAGTGCTAGAGAGGGTCCCACGGTTTACTTC. Translation gives CSAREGPTVYF. This chain connects TRBV20-1 to TRBJ2-4; D ambiguous. The CDR3 is 11 residues long. From germline, CDR1 is DFQATT and CDR2 SNEGSKA (reference sequence). V lost 0 bases, J lost 16 bases, and 13 bases lay in between.

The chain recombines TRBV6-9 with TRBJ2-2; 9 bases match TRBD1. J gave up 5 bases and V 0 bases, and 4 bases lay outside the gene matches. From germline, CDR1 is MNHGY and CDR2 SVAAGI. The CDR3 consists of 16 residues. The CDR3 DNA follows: TGTGCCAGCAGTTATTCACAGGGGGCGAGAACCGGGGAGCTGTTTTTT. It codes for CASSYSQGARTGELFF.

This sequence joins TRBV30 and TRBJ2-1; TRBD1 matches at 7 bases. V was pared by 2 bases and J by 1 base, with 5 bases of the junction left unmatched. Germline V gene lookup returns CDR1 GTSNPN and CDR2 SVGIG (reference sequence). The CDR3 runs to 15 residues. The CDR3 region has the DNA TGTGCCTGGAGTAACGGACAGGTTTCCTACAATGAGCAGTTCTTC. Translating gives CAWSNGQVSYNEQFF.

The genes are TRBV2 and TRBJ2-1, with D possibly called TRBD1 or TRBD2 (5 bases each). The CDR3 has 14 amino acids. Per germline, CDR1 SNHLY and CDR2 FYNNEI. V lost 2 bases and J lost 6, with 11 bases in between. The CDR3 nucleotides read TGTGCCAGCAGTGAATGGGGGTCCGGCAATGAGCAGTTCTTC. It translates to CASSEWGSGNEQFF. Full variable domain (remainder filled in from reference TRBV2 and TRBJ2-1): EPEVTQTPSHQVTQMGQEVILRCVPISNHLYFYWYRQILGQKVEFLVSFYNNEISEKSEIFDDQFSVERPDGSNFTLKIRSTKLEDSAMYFCASSEWGSGNEQFFGPGTRLTVL.